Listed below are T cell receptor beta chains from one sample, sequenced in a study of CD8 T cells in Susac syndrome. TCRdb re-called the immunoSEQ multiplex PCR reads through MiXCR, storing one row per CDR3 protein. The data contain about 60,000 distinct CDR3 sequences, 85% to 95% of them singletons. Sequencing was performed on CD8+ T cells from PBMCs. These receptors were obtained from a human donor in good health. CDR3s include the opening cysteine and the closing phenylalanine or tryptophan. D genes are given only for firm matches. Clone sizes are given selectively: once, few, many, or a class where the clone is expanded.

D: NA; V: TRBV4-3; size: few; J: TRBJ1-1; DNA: TGCGCCAGCAGCCAAGTTGGGTGGGGGATCACTGAAGCTTTCTTT; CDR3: CASSQVGWGITEAFF
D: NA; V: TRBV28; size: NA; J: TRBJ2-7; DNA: TGTGCCAGCAGTTTTACAGGGGAGCAGTACTTC; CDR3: CASSFTGEQYF
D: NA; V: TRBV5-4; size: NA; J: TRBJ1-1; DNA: TGTGCCAGCAGCCCGGGCGCGTCTCCTGAAGCTTTCTTT; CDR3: CASSPGASPEAFF
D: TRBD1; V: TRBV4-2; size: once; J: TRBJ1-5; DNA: TGTGCCAGCAGCCAACATCAAACAGGGGGACAGCCCCAGCATTTT; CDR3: CASSQHQTGGQPQHF
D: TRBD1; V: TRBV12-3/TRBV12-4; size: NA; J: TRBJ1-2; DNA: TGTGCCAGCAGTTTAGGGGACAGGGGCCGTGGCTACACCTTC; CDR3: CASSLGDRGRGYTF
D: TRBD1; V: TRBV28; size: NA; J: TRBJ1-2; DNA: TGTGCCAGCAGCCAGGACAGGAACTATGGCTACACCTTC; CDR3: CASSQDRNYGYTF
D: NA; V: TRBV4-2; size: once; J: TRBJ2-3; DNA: TGTGCCAGCAGCCAAGATTGGAGTAGGTCAATCACAGATACGCAGTATTTT; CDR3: CASSQDWSRSITDTQYF
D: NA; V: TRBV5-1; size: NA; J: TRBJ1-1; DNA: TGCGCCAGCAAAAGTGTCCGTGGCAGGGGAAACACTGAAGCTTTCTTT; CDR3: CASKSVRGRGNTEAFF
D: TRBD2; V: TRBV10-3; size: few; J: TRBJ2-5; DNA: TGTGCCATCAGTGACTGGCTAGCGGGAACACTGGAAGAGACCCAGTACTTC; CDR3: CAISDWLAGTLEETQYF
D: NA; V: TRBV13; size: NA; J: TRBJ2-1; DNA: TGTGCCAGCAGCTTAGACCCGGAGAATGAGCAGTTCTTC; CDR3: CASSLDPENEQFF
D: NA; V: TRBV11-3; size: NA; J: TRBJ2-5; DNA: TGTGCCAGCAGCTTCTGGGGAGCAGAGACCCAGTACTTC; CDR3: CASSFWGAETQYF
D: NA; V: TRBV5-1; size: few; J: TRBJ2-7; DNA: TGCGCCAGCAGTTCGTGGACCGGAGATTACGAGCAGTACTTC; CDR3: CASSSWTGDYEQYF
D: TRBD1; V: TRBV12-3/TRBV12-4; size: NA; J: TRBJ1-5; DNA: TGTGCCAGCAGTCCCCGGGGCACAGGGGGGCCCCAGCATTTT; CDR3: CASSPRGTGGPQHF
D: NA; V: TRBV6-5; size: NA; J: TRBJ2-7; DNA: TGTGCCAGCAGTCCCTTGGCGGAGGTCTACGAGCAGTACTTC; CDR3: CASSPLAEVYEQYF
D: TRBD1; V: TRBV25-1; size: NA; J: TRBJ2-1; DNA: TGTGCCAGCAGCCAACTTAGGGAGTTCACAGGGGGAGGGCAGTTCTTC; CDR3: CASSQLREFTGGGQFF
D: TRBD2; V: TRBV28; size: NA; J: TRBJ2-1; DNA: TGTGCCAGCAACTCCCTCAAAGGGGGAAGCGGGGGGCCCTACAATGAGCAGTTCTTC; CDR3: CASNSLKGGSGGPYNEQFF
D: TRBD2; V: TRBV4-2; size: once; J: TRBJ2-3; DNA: TGTGCCAGCAGCCCCATAGCGGGGGAGGGCACAGATACGCAGTATTTT; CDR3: CASSPIAGEGTDTQYF
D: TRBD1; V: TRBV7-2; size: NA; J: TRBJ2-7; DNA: TGTGCCAGCAGCTTTATCGACAGGGGGTGGTTCGAGCAGTACTTC; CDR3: CASSFIDRGWFEQYF
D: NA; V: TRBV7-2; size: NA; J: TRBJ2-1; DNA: TGTGCCAGCAGCCCCCGTAGCTCCGTACGGTACAATGAGCAGTTCTTC; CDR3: CASSPRSSVRYNEQFF
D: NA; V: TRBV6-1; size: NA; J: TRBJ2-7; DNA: TGTGCCAGCAGGGACCTAGTAAGGTACGAGCAGTACTTC; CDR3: CASRDLVRYEQYF
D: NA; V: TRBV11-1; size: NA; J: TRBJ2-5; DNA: TGTGCCAGCAGCTTAGGAGTTGGGGTAACAGGAGAGACCCAGTACTTC; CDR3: CASSLGVGVTGETQYF
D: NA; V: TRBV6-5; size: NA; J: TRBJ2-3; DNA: TGTGCCAGCAGCCCCTGGACTAGCACAGATACGCAGTATTTT; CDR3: CASSPWTSTDTQYF
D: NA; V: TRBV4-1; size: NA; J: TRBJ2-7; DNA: TGCGCCTCCTACGAGCAGTACTTC; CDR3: CASYEQYF
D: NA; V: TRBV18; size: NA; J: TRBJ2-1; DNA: TGTGCCAGCTCACCTCAGGACAGTTTGTCCTACAATGAGCAGTTCTTC; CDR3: CASSPQDSLSYNEQFF
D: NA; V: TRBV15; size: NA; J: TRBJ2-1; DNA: TGTGCCACCAGCAGTGCCAGACTCGGGGCCGGTGAGCAGTTCTTC; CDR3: CATSSARLGAGEQFF
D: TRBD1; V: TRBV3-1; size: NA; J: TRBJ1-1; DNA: TGTGCCAGCACCGGTCCGGGACAGGGAATTCTAGAAGCTTTCTTT; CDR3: CASTGPGQGILEAFF
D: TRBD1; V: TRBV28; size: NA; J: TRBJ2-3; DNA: TGTGCCAGCAATGACAGGGCCGATACGCAGTATTTT; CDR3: CASNDRADTQYF
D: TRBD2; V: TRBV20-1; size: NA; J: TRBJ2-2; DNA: TGCAGTGCTAGAGATTGGGCCAGCGGGGTTAACACCGGGGAGCTGTTTTTT; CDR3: CSARDWASGVNTGELFF
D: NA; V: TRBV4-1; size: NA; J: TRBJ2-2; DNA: TGCGCCAGCAGCCAGAGAGGGATCCGGTTGAACACCGGGGAGCTGTTTTTT; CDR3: CASSQRGIRLNTGELFF
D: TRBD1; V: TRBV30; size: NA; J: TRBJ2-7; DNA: TGTGCCTGGGGGGCCGCCCTCGGGACAGGCACCTACGAGCAGTACTTC; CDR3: CAWGAALGTGTYEQYF
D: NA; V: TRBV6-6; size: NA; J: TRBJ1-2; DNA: TGTGCCAGCACAGGTTCCGGCGAGGGATCAGAGTATGGCTACACCTTC; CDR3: CASTGSGEGSEYGYTF
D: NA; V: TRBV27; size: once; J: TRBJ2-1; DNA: TGTGCCAGCAGTTTTAATCCCCGGGGCAATGAGCAGTTCTTC; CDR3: CASSFNPRGNEQFF
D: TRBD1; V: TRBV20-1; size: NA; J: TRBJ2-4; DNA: TGCAGTGCCCAGAGGACAGGGTCGAGCATTCAGTACTTC; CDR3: CSAQRTGSSIQYF
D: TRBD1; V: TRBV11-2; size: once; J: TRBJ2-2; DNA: TGTGCCAGCAGCTTTGGGGGGACAGGCTTGAACACCGGGGAGCTGTTTTTT; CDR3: CASSFGGTGLNTGELFF
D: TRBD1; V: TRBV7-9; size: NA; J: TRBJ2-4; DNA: TGTGCCAGCAGCTCCACCGGGACAGGGAACCCCATTCAGTACTTC; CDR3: CASSSTGTGNPIQYF
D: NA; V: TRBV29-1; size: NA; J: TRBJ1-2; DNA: TGCAGCGCCGGACGCGGACAGTATGGCTACACCTTC; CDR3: CSAGRGQYGYTF
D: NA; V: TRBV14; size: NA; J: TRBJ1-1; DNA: TGTGCCAGCAGCCTCGGCGGGGACACTGAAGCTTTCTTT; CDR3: CASSLGGDTEAFF
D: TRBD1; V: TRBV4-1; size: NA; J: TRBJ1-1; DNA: TGCGCCAGCAGCCCCGTATTCGAAAACCGGGACAGGGAAGCTTTCTTT; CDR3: CASSPVFENRDREAFF
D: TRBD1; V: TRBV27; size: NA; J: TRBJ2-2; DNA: TGTGCCAGCAGCCCGGACAGGGTGAACACCGGGGAGCTGTTTTTT; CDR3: CASSPDRVNTGELFF
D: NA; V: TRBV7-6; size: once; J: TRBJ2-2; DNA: TGTGCCAGCAGCATTACAGGGTACACCGGGGAGCTGTTTTTT; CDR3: CASSITGYTGELFF
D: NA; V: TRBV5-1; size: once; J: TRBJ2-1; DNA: TGCGCCAGCAGCCGTCTGGGGGGAAGCGGTTACAATGAGCAGTTCTTC; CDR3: CASSRLGGSGYNEQFF
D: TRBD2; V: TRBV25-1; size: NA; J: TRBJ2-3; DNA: TGTGCCAGCTTCGGGACTAGCGGGGAAACAGATACGCAGTATTTT; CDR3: CASFGTSGETDTQYF
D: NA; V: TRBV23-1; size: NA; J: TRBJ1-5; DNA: TGCGCCAGCAGTCAGTGGCCACGGGATCAGCCCCAGCATTTT; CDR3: CASSQWPRDQPQHF
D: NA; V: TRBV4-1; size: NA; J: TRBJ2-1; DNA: TGCGCCAGCAGCCAAGATAGGAATGAGCAGTTCTTC; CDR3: CASSQDRNEQFF
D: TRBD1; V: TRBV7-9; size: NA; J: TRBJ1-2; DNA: TGTGCCAGCAGCGGTCAGGGGGCGCGATACTATGGCTACACCTTC; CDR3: CASSGQGARYYGYTF
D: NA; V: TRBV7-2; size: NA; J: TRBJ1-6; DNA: TGTGCCAGCAGCCCCCGGGGGGGGATCGGGTCACCCCTCCACTTT; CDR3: CASSPRGGIGSPLHF
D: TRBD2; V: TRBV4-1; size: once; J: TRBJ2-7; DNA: TGCGCCAGCAGCCCGCGGCGGGGGTTGGTCGAGCAGTACTTC; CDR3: CASSPRRGLVEQYF
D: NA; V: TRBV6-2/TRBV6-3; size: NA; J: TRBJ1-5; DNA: TGTGCCAGCAACTCTCTGGGGGGGAATCAGCCCCAGCATTTT; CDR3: CASNSLGGNQPQHF
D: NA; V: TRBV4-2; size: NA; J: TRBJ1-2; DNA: TGTGCCAGCAGCCAAGGGACAGTAGGCTACACCTTC; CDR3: CASSQGTVGYTF
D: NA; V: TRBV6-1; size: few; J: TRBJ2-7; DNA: TGTGCCAGCAGCCAGGGGGAGGACTACCGCTACGAGCAGTACTTC; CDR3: CASSQGEDYRYEQYF
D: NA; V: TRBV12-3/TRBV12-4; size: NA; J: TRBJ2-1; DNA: TGTGCCAGCAGTTTGTCGGGGTTCAGCTCCTACAATGAGCAGTTCTTC; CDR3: CASSLSGFSSYNEQFF
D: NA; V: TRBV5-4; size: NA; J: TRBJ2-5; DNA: TGTGCCAGCCAGGTCCGTGGGGGGCTGGAGACCCAGTACTTC; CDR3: CASQVRGGLETQYF
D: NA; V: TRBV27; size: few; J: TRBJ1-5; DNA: TGTGCCAGCAGTTTAGGTCTCTATAGCAATCAGCCCCAGCATTTT; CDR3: CASSLGLYSNQPQHF
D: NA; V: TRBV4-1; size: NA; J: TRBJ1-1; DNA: TGCGCCAGCAGCGAACGACAGGAAAGGAACACTGAAGCTTTCTTT; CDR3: CASSERQERNTEAFF
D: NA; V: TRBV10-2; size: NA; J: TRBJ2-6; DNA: TGCGCCAGCAGTGACGGACAGAAGGTGTTCTCGGGGGCCAACGTCCTGACTTTC; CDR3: CASSDGQKVFSGANVLTF